The 17 T cell receptor beta chains reported below all come from one sample, sequenced in a study of OX40 agonist ivuxolimab in advanced cancers. Clones were read by immunoSEQ multiplex PCR, and TCRdb kept only the in-frame ones, dropping some. This table has under 80,000 clones, 86% appearing once. The sequenced sample was CD4+ or CD8+ T cells sorted from blood, obtained in a trial of the OX40 agonist ivuxolimab. These TCRs come from an adult with an advanced solid tumor such as melanoma, head and neck, liver or kidney cancer.

The chain couples TRBV5-4 to TRBJ1-1; perhaps TRBD1 as D (6 bases). The germline CDR1 and CDR2 sequences are SGHNT and YYREEE (reference sequence). The CDR3 is 15 amino acids. With 4 bases removed from V and 4 bases from J, the gap between germline ends came to 17 bases. CDR3 amino acids: CASSPRARGGTEAFF. Here the CDR3 DNA reads TGTGCCAGCAGCCCGAGGGCAAGGGGGGGCACTGAAGCTTTCTTT. The full variable domain, rest sourced from reference TRBV5-4 and TRBJ1-1, is ETGVTQSPTHLIKTRGQQVTLRCSSQSGHNTVSWYQQALGQGPQFIFQYYREEENGRGNFPPRFSGLQFPNYSSELNVNALELDDSALYLCASSPRARGGTEAFFGQGTRLTVV.

The chain has TRBV4-1 and TRBJ2-1, with 11 bases lining up with TRBD2. The CDR3 length is 15 residues. Germline V gene data show CDR1 as MGHRA and CDR2 as YSYEKL. V lost 7 bases, J lost 7 bases, and 9 bases stayed unmatched. The CDR3: CASKSGLAGGNEQFF. In DNA form, the CDR3 reads TGCGCCAGCAAATCAGGGCTAGCGGGAGGAAATGAGCAGTTCTTC.

This chain connects TRBV28 to TRBJ1-5; no definite D call. V lost 6 bases to trimming and J lost 5 bases, with 14 bases between them. CDR3 size: 14 residues. Germline CDR1 reads MDHEN; CDR2 reads SYDVKM. The CDR3 sequence is CASSKMGLDQPQHF. CDR3 in DNA: TGTGCCAGCAGCAAAATGGGTTTAGATCAGCCCCAGCATTTT.

This clone was found a few times. V and J are TRBV5-4 and TRBJ1-3, with 7 bases aligning to TRBD1. CDR3 size: 15 residues. Looked up from germline, CDR1 is SGHNT and CDR2 is YYREEE (reference sequence). The ends lost 4 bases at V and 0 bases at J; junction bases unmatched: 4. CDR3 sequence reads: CASSLDRASGNTIYF. The CDR3 DNA follows: TGTGCCAGCAGCCTCGACAGGGCCTCTGGAAACACCATATATTTT. Together with reference TRBV5-4 and TRBJ1-3, the CDR3 gives the full variable domain: ETGVTQSPTHLIKTRGQQVTLRCSSQSGHNTVSWYQQALGQGPQFIFQYYREEENGRGNFPPRFSGLQFPNYSSELNVNALELDDSALYLCASSLDRASGNTIYFGEGSWLTVV.

CDR3 in amino acids: CASSVASFGGVETQYF. The CDR3 bases are TGTGCCAGCAGCGTAGCATCCTTTGGGGGCGTCGAGACCCAGTACTTC. The chain is built from TRBV9 and TRBJ2-5; a weak D match, TRBD1 (6 bases). The length of the CDR3 is 16 residues. In germline, CDR1 is SGDLS, CDR2 YYNGEE. Trimming took 0 bases from V and 5 from J, leaving 17 bases between them.

The V and J genes are TRBV6-1 and TRBJ1-5, with no clear D. Trimming pared 7 bases from V and 5 bases from J, leaving 12 bases between. Germline V CDR1 and CDR2: MNHNS, SASEGT. The CDR3 length is 13 residues. CDR3 nucleotide sequence: TGTGCCAGCAAGGCAGAGGAGTATCAGCCCCAGCATTTT. Translated, it gives CASKAEEYQPQHF.

CDR3 coding DNA: TGCGCCAGCAGCCAAGAATTACGGGACCTCCAAGAGACCCAGTACTTC. This codes for CASSQELRDLQETQYF. The chain links TRBV4-1 to TRBJ2-5; tentatively, D is TRBD1 or TRBD2 (5 bases each). The CDR3 has 16 amino acids. V was cut by 0 bases and J by 1 base, with 12 bases left in between. CDR1 is MGHRA, CDR2 YSYEKL, per germline.

The gene calls are TRBV5-1 and TRBJ1-3, with D perhaps matching TRBD1 (5 bases). Germline loops: CDR1 SGHRS, CDR2 YFSETQ. The CDR3 is 16 residues long. Trimming took 0 bases from V and 4 from J, leaving 14 bases between them. The CDR3 DNA reads TGCGCCAGCAGCTTGGCGGGAGCAGGGCGAGGAAACACCATATATTTT. Protein: CASSLAGAGRGNTIYF.

The chain combines TRBV7-2 with TRBJ1-3; D is unclear. The CDR3 totals 18 residues. Germline V gene data show CDR1 as SGHTA and CDR2 as FQGNSA. Deletions cut 4 bases from V and 0 bases from J, with 19 bases between. CDR3 nucleotides: TGTGCCAGCAGCTCCCGTCAAGGTGGCGGGAGCTCTGGAAACACCATATATTTT. The encoded protein is CASSSRQGGGSSGNTIYF.

The chain has TRBV6-6 and TRBJ1-1; D ambiguous. Trimming left V 0 bases short and J 7 bases short, with 9 bases between. CDR1 and CDR2 (germline): MNHNY, SVGAGI (reference sequence). This CDR3 contains 13 residues. The CDR3 loop is CASSYSGTYEAFF. CDR3 nucleotide sequence: TGTGCCAGCAGTTACTCGGGAACTTATGAAGCTTTCTTT.

This chain connects TRBV29-1 to TRBJ1-2; 8 bases map to TRBD1. The CDR3 has 12 amino acids. Germline trimming cut 7 bases from V and 3 bases from J; bases unmatched to any gene: 4. From germline, CDR1 is SQVTM and CDR2 ANQGSEA. The CDR3 DNA follows: TGCAGCGGACAGGGGAGGGACTATGGCTACACCTTC. The encoded protein is CSGQGRDYGYTF.

The chain is built from TRBV7-3 and TRBJ1-1; D is ambiguous. Trimming took 2 bases from V and 1 from J, leaving 5 bases between them. This CDR3 region has 13 residues. The V gene's germline CDR1 is SGHTA and CDR2 FQGTGA. CDR3: CASSLARNTEAFF. For the CDR3, the DNA is TGTGCCAGCAGCTTAGCAAGGAACACTGAAGCTTTCTTT.

The rearrangement joins TRBV19 to TRBJ2-6, with D unresolved. Per germline, CDR1 LNHDA and CDR2 SQIVND (reference sequence). Trimming shortened V by 7 bases and J by 0 bases, and 7 bases separated the two germline ends. This CDR3 spans 14 amino acids. The CDR3 spells CASTYISGANVLTF. CDR3 in DNA: TGTGCCAGTACCTATATCTCTGGGGCCAACGTCCTGACTTTC.

There are a few counts of this clone. The chain links TRBV27 to TRBJ2-7; 9 bases are a match to TRBD1. The ends lost 10 bases at V and 6 bases at J; junction bases unmatched: 10. CDR1 and CDR2 (germline): MNHEY, SMNVEV (reference sequence). The CDR3 has 13 residues. CDR3 sequence reads: CAILGDREGEQYF. DNA of the CDR3: TGTGCCATCCTCGGGGACAGGGAAGGCGAGCAGTACTTC.

The chain employs TRBV6-6 and TRBJ1-1; the match to TRBD1 covers 7 bases. CDR3 length equals 14 residues. J gave up 1 base and V 4 bases, and 3 bases lay outside the gene matches. The germline CDR1 and CDR2 sequences are MNHNY and SVGAGI (reference sequence). In nucleotides, the CDR3 is TGTGCCAGCAGTTCAGGGGGATCGAACACTGAAGCTTTCTTT. This codes for CASSSGGSNTEAFF.

The chain is built from TRBV30 and TRBJ1-3, with D perhaps matching TRBD1 (5 bases). CDR1 and CDR2 (germline): GTSNPN, SVGIG (reference sequence). The CDR3 has 11 amino acids. CDR3 in amino acids: CGGGGGNTIYF. CDR3 in DNA: TGTGGCGGGGGGGGAGGAAACACCATATATTTT.

The sample holds one count of this clone. The chain carries TRBV5-1 and TRBJ2-3, with 7 bases matching TRBD1. Per the germline V gene, CDR1 is SGHRS and CDR2 is YFSETQ. The CDR3 is made up of 15 amino acids. V trimming: 2 bases; J trimming: 3 bases; junction bases outside the gene matches: 6. The chain's CDR3 is CASSLRDSGTDTQYF. The CDR3, as DNA: TGCGCCAGCAGCTTAAGGGACAGTGGGACAGATACGCAGTATTTT.